Below, one T cell receptor (beta chain) is given with its context. The specificity of this receptor is unknown. No clone much larger than this one lies a single base away; base qualities are absent. Participants in the prospective study were aged roughly 18 to 89 years, lived in 20 to 25 United States geographic areas, and enrolled through a virtual design. In the prospective study, participants were assigned to cohorts based on the clinical history participants reported in a screening survey and a study questionnaire. Each participant in the prospective study had whole blood, serum and a nasopharyngeal or oropharyngeal swab collected by mobile phlebotomists. Over a roughly 2-month period, participants in the prospective study had the option of providing additional blood draws and questionnaires. Blood samples from the prospective study were shipped frozen or at room temperature prior to DNA extraction.

The data were obtained in a study of blood T cell repertoires in COVID-19 (dated by TCRdb to 2018 to 2021). Describing the broader study: The collaborator samples originated in the United States, Italy and Spain and spanned the acute and convalescent phases of COVID-19. The prospective study material was composed of cDNA or gDNA derived from T cells, B-cell-depleted T cells, or PBMCs. Subjects who had been exposed to COVID-19, were actively infected with it, or had recovered from it provided the deeply sampled blood TCRbeta repertoires that made up the dataset. The repertoires were made available in a free public database intended to serve as a resource for research on the immune response to SARS-CoV-2. Samples came from the ongoing ImmuneRACE study (first 160 participants) plus 1,254 subjects from 6 global collaborators. Sample metadata almost always included a de-identified subject ID, COVID-19 status, age in years and sex. HLA class I and class II types, where available, came from metadata supplied by the sample provider rather than from assay-based typing.

Beyond this particular receptor, the publication reports: The quantity of clinical and demographic metadata differed by source and by participant and was supplied without curation.

CDR1 and CDR2, looked up from the germline V gene (reference sequence), are MNHEY and SMNVEV. The CDR3 runs 15 residues from the cysteine to the phenylalanine. Left in the record is the CDR3 DNA by itself, 45 bases read in frame from the first base. V was cut back by 5 bases and J by 3 bases, leaving a gap of 17 bases between them. TCRbeta CDR3 regions were amplified from genomic DNA by means of the immunoSEQ Assay, a bias-controlled multiplex PCR. Processing in the source paper ran as follows. Nucleated cell counts per sample were estimated from amplification of reference gene primers within the assay. To quantify the absolute abundance of each unique TCRbeta CDR3 rearrangement, sequence reads were collapsed and filtered. Productive Simpson clonality was computed per sample as the square root of Simpson's diversity index over productive rearrangements. This immuneACCESS table, as held by TCRdb, lists in-frame sequences with V and J called but not all clones. Of the missing ones, under half trace to an unresolved V gene in checked studies; the others have no known cause. V and J calls and clone size are copied from that table; D and trimming were computed from the DNA. For this sample the table gives 250,000 to 350,000 clones, of which nearly 90% were detected only once. Jointly, the top ten make up 1.7% of the sample.

The chain is encoded by TRBV27 joined to TRBJ2-7, with TRBD2 as a weak D call on 6 bases. The sequenced material came from PBMCs or T cells enriched from blood (not recorded which). The origin of this receptor is a young woman with acute COVID-19. At the DNA level, the sequence is TGTGCCAGCAGTCCCCCCCGGGGGAGATTCTACGAGCAGTACTTC. The encoded protein is CASSPPRGRFYEQYF.